This T cell receptor beta chain stems from a study of Ad26.COV2.S vaccination and SARS-CoV-2 variants (dated by TCRdb to the early 2020s). About the study as a whole: Donors in the vaccine arm were drawn from COV1001, a phase I-IIa trial of Ad26.COV2.S in healthy adults that was multicentre, randomized, double-blind and placebo-controlled. Investigators did not know the trial group allocation while performing experiments and assessing outcomes. The specificity and breadth of SARS-CoV-2-reactive T cell receptors after Ad26.COV2.S vaccination were assessed by TCRbeta repertoire sequencing. A total of about 30 samples were included in the TCR-sequenced set, comprising around 19 Ad26.COV2.S vaccine recipients, 5 placebo recipients and 8 SARS-CoV-2 convalescent individuals. Trial participants were randomized into five groups of five, in which low-dose or high-dose Ad26.COV2.S was given once or twice, or placebo was given on both occasions. Ad26.COV2.S was given intramuscularly at 5x10^10 or 1x10^11 viral particles, as a single shot or as two shots 56 days apart.

As regards this clone: Its antigen remains unidentified. Base-call qualities are not available, and no considerably larger clone is one nucleotide away.

Per the publication, the treatment or condition label means: around 19 received Ad26.COV2.S at low or high dose, single or two shots; about 5 received placebo; per-sample allocation not given. Repertoires of vaccine and placebo recipients were sequenced from samples taken on day 63 after the first injection. Cohort 1b enrolled 25 adults aged 18-55 years at a single site in Boston, USA, between 29 July and 7 August 2020. Ad26.COV2.S was a replication-incompetent adenovirus type 26 vector expressing a prefusion-stabilized SARS-CoV-2 spike protein from the original Wuhan strain. The germline V gene gives CDR1 as SGHAT and CDR2 as FQNNGV. Trimming takes 0 bases from V and 3 bases from J, and the germline ends sit 4 bases apart. From the cysteine through the phenylalanine, the CDR3 covers 13 amino acids. The retained sequence is limited to the CDR3, 39 bases, with the frame set at the first base. Findings and caveats that apply to the study as a whole: The study was not powered to compare responses between vaccine doses or regimens. Ad26.COV2.S recipients had higher spike-specific TCR breadth than placebo recipients (P = 0.0014). Substantial breadth of spike-specific CD8+ and CD4+ T cell responses was reported after vaccination. The authors noted that the TCR breadth and depth analyses may have underestimated total T cell responses. Non-spike TCR breadth was comparable between vaccine and placebo recipients, consistent with the vaccine containing only spike.

The immunoSEQ Assay was the method used to sequence TCRbeta CDR3 regions. After extraction, genomic DNA underwent amplification by bias-controlled multiplex PCR, followed by high-throughput sequencing. The authors processed their data as follows. Collapsing and filtering of sequences were performed to quantify the absolute abundance of each unique TCRbeta CDR3 region. T cell fraction was estimated by normalizing TCRbeta template counts to usable DNA, with usable DNA measured through amplification of reference genes found in all nucleated cells. Repertoire TCRs were annotated as SARS-CoV-2-specific by exact matching of V gene, CDR3 amino acid sequence and J gene to a known reactive TCR set. The reference SARS-CoV-2 TCR set was derived from MIRA and filtered for enrichment in COVID-19-positive ImmuneCODE repertoires, a step that removed public or cross-reactive TCRs. Using the MIRA antigens, annotated TCRs were further analysed by specific ORF or by position within an ORF. Depth was the summed frequency of annotated unique rearrangements, while breadth was defined as annotated unique rearrangements over total unique productive rearrangements. Two-sided Wilcoxon rank-sum tests were used to compare TCR breadth between groups. TCRdb re-hosts the immuneACCESS table, in-frame sequences only. Its copies lack some clones; in the studies checked, an unresolved V gene accounts for under half of them, and the cause for the rest is not known. V, J and clone size are taken as reported in that table, and D and trimming were inferred from the DNA itself. The sample data list around 300,000 clones, and 75% to 90% of these were observed just once. Around 5.5% of the sample is taken by the ten largest.

The chain links TRBV11-2 with TRBJ2-3, with the D segment identity uncertain. The receptor was derived from a person between 18 and 65 years old who received the Ad26.COV2.S COVID-19 vaccine or a placebo. The input for sequencing was peripheral blood, taken in a trial of Ad26.COV2.S vaccine versus placebo. The DNA is TGTGCCAGCAGCTTAGAATGGACAGATACGCAGTATTTT. It encodes CASSLEWTDTQYF.